This TCR beta chain emerged from a study of T cells after yellow fever vaccination. This clonotype was recorded at least ten times. V lost 4 bases to trimming and J lost 7 bases, with 11 bases between them. Germline V CDR1 and CDR2: SGHRS, YFSETQ. This CDR3 is 12 amino acids long. TCRdb re-derived calls from the 5' RACE reads in MiXCR, one entry per CDR3 protein. The sample contains about 20,000 distinct CDR3 sequences, around 5.5% of which appear only once. The TCR was taken from a man aged 18 to 30 who received the YFV17D yellow fever vaccine. The chain links TRBV5-1 to TRBJ1-2, with D maybe TRBD1 (5 bases). The source was PBMCs, either bulk or a sorted T-cell subset (CD4+, CD8+, memory, or dextramer-sorted; not recorded which), collected 35 to 50 days after the first yellow fever vaccination. The CDR3 sequence is CASSGDAPGYTF. Here the CDR3 DNA reads TGCGCCAGCAGCGGGGACGCCCCTGGCTACACCTTC.